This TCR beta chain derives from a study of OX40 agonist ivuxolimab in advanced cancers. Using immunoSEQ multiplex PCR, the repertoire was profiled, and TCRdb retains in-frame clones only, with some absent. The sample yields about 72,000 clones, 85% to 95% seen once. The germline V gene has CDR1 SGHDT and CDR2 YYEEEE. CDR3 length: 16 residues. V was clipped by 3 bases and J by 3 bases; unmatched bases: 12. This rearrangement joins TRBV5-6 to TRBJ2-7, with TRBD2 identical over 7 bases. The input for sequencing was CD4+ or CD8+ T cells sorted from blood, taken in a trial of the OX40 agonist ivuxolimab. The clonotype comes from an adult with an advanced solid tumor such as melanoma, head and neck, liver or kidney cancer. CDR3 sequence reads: CASSSPRAGLLYEQYF. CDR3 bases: TGTGCCAGCAGCTCCCCCAGAGCGGGACTTCTCTACGAGCAGTACTTC. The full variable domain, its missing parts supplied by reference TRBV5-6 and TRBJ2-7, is DAGVTQSPTHLIKTRGQQVTLRCSPKSGHDTVSWYQQALGQGPQFIFQYYEEEERQRGNFPDRFSGHQFPNYSSELNVNALLLGDSALYLCASSSPRAGLLYEQYFGPGTRLTVT.